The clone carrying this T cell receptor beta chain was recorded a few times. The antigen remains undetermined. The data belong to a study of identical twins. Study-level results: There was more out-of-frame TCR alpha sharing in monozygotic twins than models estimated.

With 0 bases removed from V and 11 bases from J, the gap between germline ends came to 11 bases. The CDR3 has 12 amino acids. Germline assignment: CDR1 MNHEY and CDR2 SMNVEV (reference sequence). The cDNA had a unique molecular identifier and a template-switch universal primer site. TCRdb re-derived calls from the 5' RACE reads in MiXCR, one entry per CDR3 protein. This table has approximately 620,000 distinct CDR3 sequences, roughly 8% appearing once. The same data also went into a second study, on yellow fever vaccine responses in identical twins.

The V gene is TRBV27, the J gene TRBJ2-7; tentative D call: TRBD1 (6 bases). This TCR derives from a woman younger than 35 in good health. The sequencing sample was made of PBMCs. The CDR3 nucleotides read TGTGCCAGCAGTTTATCCAGGGGAATTGAGTACTTC. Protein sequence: CASSLSRGIEYF.